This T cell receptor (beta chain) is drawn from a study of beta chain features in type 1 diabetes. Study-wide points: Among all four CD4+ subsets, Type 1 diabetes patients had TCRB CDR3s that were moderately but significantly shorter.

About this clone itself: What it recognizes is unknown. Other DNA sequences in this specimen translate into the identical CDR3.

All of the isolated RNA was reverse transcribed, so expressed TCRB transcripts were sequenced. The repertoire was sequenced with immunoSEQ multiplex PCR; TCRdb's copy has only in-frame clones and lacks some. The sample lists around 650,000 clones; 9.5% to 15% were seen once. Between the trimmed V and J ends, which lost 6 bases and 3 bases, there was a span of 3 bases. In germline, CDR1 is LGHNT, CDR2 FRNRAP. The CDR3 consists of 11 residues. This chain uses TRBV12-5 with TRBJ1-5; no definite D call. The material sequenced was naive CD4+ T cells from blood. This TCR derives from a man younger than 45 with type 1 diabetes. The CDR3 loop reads CASGHNQPQHF. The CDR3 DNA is TGTGCTAGTGGACACAATCAGCCCCAGCATTTT.